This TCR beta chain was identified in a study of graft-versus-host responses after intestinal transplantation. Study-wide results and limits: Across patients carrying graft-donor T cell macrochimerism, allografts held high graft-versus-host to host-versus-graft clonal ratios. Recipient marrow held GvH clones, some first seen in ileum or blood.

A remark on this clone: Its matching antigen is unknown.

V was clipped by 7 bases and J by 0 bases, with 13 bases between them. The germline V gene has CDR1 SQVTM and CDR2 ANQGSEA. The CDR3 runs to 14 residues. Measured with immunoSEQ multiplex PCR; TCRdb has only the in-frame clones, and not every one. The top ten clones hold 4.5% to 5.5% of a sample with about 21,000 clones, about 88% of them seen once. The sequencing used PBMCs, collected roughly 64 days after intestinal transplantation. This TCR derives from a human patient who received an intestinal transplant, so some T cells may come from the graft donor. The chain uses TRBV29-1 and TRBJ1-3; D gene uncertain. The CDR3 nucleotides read TGCAGCGCCTTTCTTGAGTACTCTGGAAACACCATATATTTT. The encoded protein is CSAFLEYSGNTIYF.